Each of the 21 T cell receptor beta chains below was sequenced from the same sample in a study of shared clonotypes between healthy human individuals (dated by TCRdb to about 2020). The library was obtained by the immunoSEQ multiplex PCR assay. Entries here come from immuneACCESS through TCRdb and include only in-frame sequences with V and J called. Some clones fail to appear in such tables; in the studies checked, an unresolved V gene covers under half of the shortfall, and the cause of the remainder is unknown. In all, the sample holds roughly 2.5 million clones, and roughly 92% of those were seen once. The top ten clonotypes cover under 0.15% of the sample. Sequencing input: naive CD4+ T cells sorted from blood. In the paper's terms, the cell subset or site label means: CD45RA+ positively selected. Receptor source: a young man in good health.

The J gene is TRBJ1-5, the V gene TRBV19, with D unresolved. CDR1 is LNHDA and CDR2 is SQIVND in the germline V gene (reference sequence). Trimming removed 9 bases at V and 7 bases at J, with 16 bases between. This CDR3 spans 13 amino acids. This CDR3 reads CASSAGGRQPQHF. The CDR3 nucleotides read TGTGCCAGCTCCGCGGGAGGCAGGCAGCCCCAGCATTTT.

J is TRBJ2-1 and V is TRBV5-1, with 7 bases fitting TRBD1. Trimming took 4 bases from V and 7 from J; bases not matched to a gene: 11. Germline lookup yields CDR1 SGHRS and CDR2 YFSETQ. This CDR3 is 15 amino acids long. The CDR3 bases are TGCGCCAGCAGCAGCATACTACAGGGGCGGAATGAGCAGTTCTTC. It codes for CASSSILQGRNEQFF.

The rearrangement uses TRBV29-1 and TRBJ1-1; TRBD1 agrees at 7 bases. CDR1 is SQVTM and CDR2 is ANQGSEA in the germline V gene. The trim removed 7 bases at V and 10 bases at J, leaving 15 bases unmatched. This CDR3 spans 13 amino acids. This CDR3 reads CSASIDRDSGAFF. The CDR3 bases are TGCAGCGCTTCTATCGACAGGGATAGCGGAGCTTTCTTT.

The CDR3 loop is CASLDSGYTEAFF. DNA of the CDR3: TGTGCCAGCTTAGATTCAGGGTACACTGAAGCTTTCTTT. The chain recombines TRBV6-6 with TRBJ1-1; D is possibly TRBD1 (5 bases). This CDR3 has 13 amino acids. Trimming shortened V by 8 bases and J by 3 bases, and 13 bases separated the two germline ends. The germline V gene encodes CDR1 MNHNY and CDR2 SVGAGI (reference sequence).

The chain uses TRBV19 and TRBJ1-6, with D unresolved. V lost 1 base, J lost 5 bases, and 9 bases lay in between. Looked up from germline, CDR1 is LNHDA and CDR2 is SQIVND (reference sequence). The CDR3 spans 15 residues. The DNA of the CDR3 is TGTGCCAGTAGTATAGGGCTGGGTGATAATTCACCCCTCCACTTT. This codes for CASSIGLGDNSPLHF.

The chain employs TRBV4-3 and TRBJ1-1, with D perhaps TRBD1 (5 bases). Trimming pared 1 base from V and 3 bases from J, leaving 15 bases between. There are 16 residues in the CDR3. Germline CDR1 is LGHNA and CDR2 is YSLEER. CDR3 sequence (DNA): TGCGCCAGCAGCCAAGCCCCGGTGGGGGGGTACACTGAAGCTTTCTTT. The encoded protein is CASSQAPVGGYTEAFF.

A word on this clone: Other DNA sequences from this sample encode an identical CDR3 as well. The J gene is TRBJ2-7, the V gene TRBV5-4, with 8 bases fitting TRBD2. Germline V CDR1 and CDR2: SGHNT, YYREEE (reference sequence). The CDR3 has 15 residues. J was trimmed by 1 base and V by 0 bases; bases with no gene match: 3. Here the CDR3 reads CASSLGLAGSYEQYF. The CDR3 DNA reads as TGTGCCAGCAGCTTGGGTCTAGCGGGTTCCTACGAGCAGTACTTC.

The gene calls are TRBV11-2 and TRBJ2-7; possibly TRBD1 for D (5 bases). In germline, CDR1 is SGHAT, CDR2 FQNNGV. V shed 5 bases and J shed 0 bases, with 14 bases lying between them. This CDR3 is built from 15 residues. As DNA, the CDR3 is TGTGCCAGCAGCCTCGGACACCAACTCTCCTACGAGCAGTACTTC. Protein product: CASSLGHQLSYEQYF.

The chain uses TRBV7-9 and TRBJ1-1, with D possibly matching TRBD1 (5 bases). V lost 5 bases and J lost 0, with 10 bases in between. Germline assignment: CDR1 SEHNR and CDR2 FQNEAQ (reference sequence). CDR3 length equals 14 residues. For the CDR3, the DNA is TGTGCCAGCAGCCGGGACCTCATGAACACTGAAGCTTTCTTT. This encodes CASSRDLMNTEAFF. Filled out from reference TRBV7-9 and TRBJ1-1, the complete variable domain reads DTGVSQNPRHKITKRGQNVTFRCDPISEHNRLYWYRQTLGQGPEFLTYFQNEAQLEKSRLLSDRFSAERPKGSFSTLEIQRTEQGDSAMYLCASSRDLMNTEAFFGQGTRLTVV.

The chain carries TRBV14 and TRBJ2-5; no definite D call. The CDR3 is 15 amino acids. From germline, CDR1 is SGHDN and CDR2 FVKESK. V was pared by 1 base and J by 1 base, with 10 bases between. The CDR3 region is CASSQGSWIQETQYF. CDR3 nucleotides: TGTGCCAGCAGCCAAGGGAGTTGGATCCAAGAGACCCAGTACTTC.

The gene calls are TRBV25-1 and TRBJ2-5; the D is unclear. Germline V gene data show CDR1 as MGHDK and CDR2 as SYGVNS. Trimming cost V 4 bases and J 5 bases, with 17 bases left between them. The length of the CDR3 is 15 residues. The CDR3 DNA sequence: TGTGCCAGCAGTGCCCCCAGAACCATAGGGGAGACCCAGTACTTC. It translates to CASSAPRTIGETQYF.

Only one count was recorded for this clone. The V and J genes are TRBV9 and TRBJ2-5, with D tentatively TRBD1 or TRBD2 (6 bases each). Between the trimmed V and J ends, which lost 2 bases and 5 bases, there was a span of 16 bases. CDR3 length: 15 amino acids. Germline loops: CDR1 SGDLS, CDR2 YYNGEE. The CDR3 coding sequence is TGTGCCAGCAGCGTCATCGACGGGGGCTGGGAGACCCAGTACTTC. Protein sequence: CASSVIDGGWETQYF.

V usage is TRBV11-2 and J usage is TRBJ2-3; 10 nucleotides line up with TRBD2. Germline CDR1 and CDR2: SGHAT and FQNNGV. V shed 4 bases, J shed 2 bases, and the junction held 12 bases outside the gene matches. The CDR3 loop spans 18 amino acids. The CDR3 DNA reads as TGTGCCAGCAGCTGGGGGAGGGCTAGCGGGAGTATCACAGATACGCAGTATTTT. It encodes CASSWGRASGSITDTQYF. Full variable domain (missing parts from reference TRBV11-2 and TRBJ2-3): EAGVAQSPRYKIIEKRQSVAFWCNPISGHATLYWYQQILGQGPKLLIQFQNNGVVDDSQLPKDRFSAERLKGVDSTLKIQPAKLEDSAVYLCASSWGRASGSITDTQYFGPGTRLTVL.

This chain connects TRBV6-5 to TRBJ2-7; 12 bases are shared with TRBD1. Unmatched junction bases numbered 5, after V lost 5 bases and J lost 6 bases. CDR1 and CDR2 (germline): MNHEY, SVGAGI. CDR3 length: 14 amino acids. The CDR3 protein is CASSGRDRGREQYF. CDR3 in DNA: TGTGCCAGCAGTGGTCGGGACAGGGGGCGCGAGCAGTACTTC.

The rearrangement uses TRBV7-2 and TRBJ2-7; 10 nucleotides agree with TRBD2. Trimming took 2 bases from V and 0 from J; bases not matched to a gene: 4. Germline V gene lookup returns CDR1 SGHTA and CDR2 FQGNSA. This CDR3 has 16 amino acids. CDR3 protein: CASSLRTSGISYEQYF. The CDR3 DNA reads TGTGCCAGCAGCTTACGCACTAGCGGGATCTCCTACGAGCAGTACTTC.

This clone was detected only once. This chain connects TRBV10-3 to TRBJ2-1; the D gene is possibly TRBD2 (6 bases). The germline gives CDR1 ENHRY, CDR2 SYGVKD. With 11 bases removed from V and 5 bases from J, the gap between germline ends came to 16 bases. This CDR3 has 13 amino acids. The CDR3 DNA reads TGTGCCGGTCAGGCTAGCGCTGACAATGAGCAGTTCTTC. Protein: CAGQASADNEQFF.

The V and J genes are TRBV30 and TRBJ2-3; D might be TRBD1 (6 bases). Germline V gene data show CDR1 as GTSNPN and CDR2 as SVGIG (reference sequence). This CDR3 spans 15 amino acids. V was pared by 1 base and J by 5 bases, with 16 bases between. Here the CDR3 reads CAWSGMKQQGDTQYF. The CDR3 DNA sequence: TGTGCCTGGAGTGGGATGAAGCAACAGGGAGATACGCAGTATTTT.

About this clone: The same CDR3 arises from other DNA sequences in this sample as well. The chain recombines TRBV7-9 with TRBJ1-6; D is uncertain. Per germline, CDR1 SEHNR and CDR2 FQNEAQ (reference sequence). V lost 1 base and J lost 5, with 6 bases in between. The CDR3 covers 14 residues. In DNA, the CDR3 is TGTGCCAGCAGCTTAGGCCAGGATAATTCACCCCTCCACTTT. Amino acids: CASSLGQDNSPLHF.

This clone was recorded once. Here the CDR3 DNA reads TGTGCCAGCAGCAAAGTCCAGCGGGAGGACCCCAATGAGCAGTTCTTC. Translating it yields CASSKVQREDPNEQFF. The rearrangement links TRBV21-1 to TRBJ2-1; TRBD2 was called by the table and not checked on the DNA. TRBV21-1 is assigned pseudogene status. The CDR3 sequence is 16 residues long.

V usage is TRBV5-6 and J usage is TRBJ2-5; 8 bases fit TRBD1. The tail of the sequence fits TRBJ2-7 better, so the J call may be wrong. Germline assignment: CDR1 SGHDT and CDR2 YYEEEE. The CDR3 runs to 14 residues. The CDR3 DNA is TGTGCCAGCACCAGACAGGGGACCTCCTACGAGCAGTACTTC. This translates into CASTRQGTSYEQYF.

The V call is TRBV7-2, the J call TRBJ2-5, with 8 bases fitting TRBD1. With 3 bases clipped from V and 14 bases from J, the junction kept 5 bases outside the gene matches. CDR1 and CDR2 from the germline V gene are SGHTA and FQGNSA. The CDR3 is made up of 11 amino acids. This CDR3 reads CASSLGQASYF. For the CDR3, the DNA is TGTGCCAGCAGCTTGGGACAGGCCAGCTACTTC.